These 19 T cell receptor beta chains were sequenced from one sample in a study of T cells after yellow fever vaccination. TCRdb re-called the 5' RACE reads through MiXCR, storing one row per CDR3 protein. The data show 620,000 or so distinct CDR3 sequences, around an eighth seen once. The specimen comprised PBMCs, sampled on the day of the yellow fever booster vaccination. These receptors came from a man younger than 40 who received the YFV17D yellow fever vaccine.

The CDR3 DNA reads as TGCGCCAGCAGCCGGGACAAGAATATCCGGGAGCTGTTTTTT. Translation gives CASSRDKNIRELFF. The V gene is TRBV4-3, the J gene TRBJ2-2; D is perhaps TRBD1 (6 bases). V was trimmed by 4 bases and J by 9 bases, leaving 15 bases between them. The CDR3 is 14 residues long. CDR1 is LGHNA and CDR2 is YSLEER in the germline V gene.

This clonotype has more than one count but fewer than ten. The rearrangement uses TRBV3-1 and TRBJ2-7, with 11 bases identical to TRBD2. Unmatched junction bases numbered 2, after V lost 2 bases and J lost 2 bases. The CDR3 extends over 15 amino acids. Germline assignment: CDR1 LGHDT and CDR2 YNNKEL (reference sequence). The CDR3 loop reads CASSQTSGSPYEQYF. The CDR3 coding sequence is TGTGCCAGCAGCCAAACTAGCGGGAGTCCCTACGAGCAGTACTTC.

CDR3 nucleotides: TGTGCCAGCAGTCCCTCCCCGGACAGCCCCTCTGGGGCCAACGTCCTGACTTTC. Its protein product is CASSPSPDSPSGANVLTF. The J gene is TRBJ2-6, the V gene TRBV28; perhaps TRBD1 as D (6 bases). This CDR3 comprises 18 residues. Trimming took off 5 bases at V and 0 bases at J, with 17 bases between the two ends. CDR1 and CDR2 (germline): MDHEN, SYDVKM.

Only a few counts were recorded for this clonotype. CDR3 residues: CASSFLETAYNEQFF. In DNA, the CDR3 is TGTGCCAGCAGCTTTCTGGAGACTGCCTACAATGAGCAGTTCTTC. The chain couples TRBV9 to TRBJ2-1, with unresolved D. The CDR3 extends over 15 amino acids. CDR1 SGDLS and CDR2 YYNGEE come from the germline V gene. V was pared by 4 bases and J by 2 bases, with 13 bases between.

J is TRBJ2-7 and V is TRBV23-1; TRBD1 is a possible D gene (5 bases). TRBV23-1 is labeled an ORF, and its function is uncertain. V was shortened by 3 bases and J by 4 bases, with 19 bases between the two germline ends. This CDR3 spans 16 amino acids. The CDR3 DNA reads TGCGCCAGCAGTCACTGGCCTACAGGCCTTCGGTACGAGCAGTACTTC. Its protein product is CASSHWPTGLRYEQYF.

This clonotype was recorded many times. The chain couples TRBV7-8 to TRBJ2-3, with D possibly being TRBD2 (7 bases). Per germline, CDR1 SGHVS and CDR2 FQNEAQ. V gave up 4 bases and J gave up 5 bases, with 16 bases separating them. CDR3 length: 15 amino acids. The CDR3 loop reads CASSSGAGVVDTQYF. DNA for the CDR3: TGTGCCAGCAGCTCAGGGGCGGGAGTGGTAGATACGCAGTATTTT. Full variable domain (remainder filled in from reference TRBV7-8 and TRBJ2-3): GAGVSQSPRYKVAKRGQDVALRCDPISGHVSLFWYQQALGQGPEFLTYFQNEAQLDKSGLPSDRFFAERPEGSVSTLKIQRTQQEDSAVYLCASSSGAGVVDTQYFGPGTRLTVL.

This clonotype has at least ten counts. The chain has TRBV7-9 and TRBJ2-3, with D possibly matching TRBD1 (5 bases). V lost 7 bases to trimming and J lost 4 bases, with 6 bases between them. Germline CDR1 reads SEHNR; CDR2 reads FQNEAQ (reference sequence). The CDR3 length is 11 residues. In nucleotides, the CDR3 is TGTGCCAGCACCAGGGCAGATACGCAGTATTTT. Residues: CASTRADTQYF. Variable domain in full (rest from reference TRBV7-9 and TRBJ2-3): DTGVSQNPRHKITKRGQNVTFRCDPISEHNRLYWYRQTLGQGPEFLTYFQNEAQLEKSRLLSDRFSAERPKGSFSTLEIQRTEQGDSAMYLCASTRADTQYFGPGTRLTVL.

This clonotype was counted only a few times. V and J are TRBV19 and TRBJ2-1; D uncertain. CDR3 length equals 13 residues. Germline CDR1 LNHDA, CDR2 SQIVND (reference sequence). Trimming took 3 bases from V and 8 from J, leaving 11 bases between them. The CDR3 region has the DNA TGTGCCAGTAGTATGGGTCTCGCACATGAGCAGTTCTTC. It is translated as CASSMGLAHEQFF.

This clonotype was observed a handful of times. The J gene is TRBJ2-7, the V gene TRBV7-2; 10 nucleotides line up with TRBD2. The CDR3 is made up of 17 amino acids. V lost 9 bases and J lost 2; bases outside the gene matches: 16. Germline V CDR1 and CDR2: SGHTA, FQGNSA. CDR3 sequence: CASSPPVGLAGAYEQYF. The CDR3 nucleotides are TGTGCCAGTAGTCCTCCGGTCGGGCTAGCGGGAGCCTACGAGCAGTACTTC. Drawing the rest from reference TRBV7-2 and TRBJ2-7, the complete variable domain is GAGVSQSPSNKVTEKGKDVELRCDPISGHTALYWYRQSLGQGLEFLIYFQGNSAPDKSGLPSDRFSAERTGGSVSTLTIQRTQQEDSAVYLCASSPPVGLAGAYEQYFGPGTRLTVT.

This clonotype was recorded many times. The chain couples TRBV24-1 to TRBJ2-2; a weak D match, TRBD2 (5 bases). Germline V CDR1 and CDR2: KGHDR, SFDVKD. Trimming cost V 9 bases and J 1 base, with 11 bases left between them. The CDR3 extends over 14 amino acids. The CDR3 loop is CATGLRENTGELFF. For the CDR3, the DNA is TGTGCCACCGGACTTCGAGAGAACACCGGGGAGCTGTTTTTT.

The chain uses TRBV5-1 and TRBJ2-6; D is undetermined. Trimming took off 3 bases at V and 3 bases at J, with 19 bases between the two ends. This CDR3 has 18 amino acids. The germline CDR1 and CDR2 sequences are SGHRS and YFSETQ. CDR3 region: CASSSGHITDYGANVLTF. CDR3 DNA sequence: TGCGCCAGCAGCTCCGGCCATATAACCGATTATGGGGCCAACGTCCTGACTTTC.

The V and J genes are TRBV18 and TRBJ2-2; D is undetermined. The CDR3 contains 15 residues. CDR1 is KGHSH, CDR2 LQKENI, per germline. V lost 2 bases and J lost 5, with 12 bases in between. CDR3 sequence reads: CASSPFLLGTGELFF. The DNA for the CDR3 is TGTGCCAGCTCACCATTTTTACTGGGGACCGGGGAGCTGTTTTTT.

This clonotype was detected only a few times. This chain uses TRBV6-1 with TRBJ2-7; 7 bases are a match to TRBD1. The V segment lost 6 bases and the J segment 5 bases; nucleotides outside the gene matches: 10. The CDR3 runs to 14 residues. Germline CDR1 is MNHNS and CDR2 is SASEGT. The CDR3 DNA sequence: TGTGCCAGCAGCTCCTGGGGACAGTCCCACGAGCAGTACTTC. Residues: CASSSWGQSHEQYF.

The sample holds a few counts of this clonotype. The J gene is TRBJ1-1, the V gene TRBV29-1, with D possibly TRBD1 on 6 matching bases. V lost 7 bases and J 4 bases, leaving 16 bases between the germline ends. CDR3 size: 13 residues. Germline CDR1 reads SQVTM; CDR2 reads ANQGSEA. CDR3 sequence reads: CSAEGGAVTEAFF. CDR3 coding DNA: TGCAGCGCCGAGGGGGGGGCGGTCACTGAAGCTTTCTTT.

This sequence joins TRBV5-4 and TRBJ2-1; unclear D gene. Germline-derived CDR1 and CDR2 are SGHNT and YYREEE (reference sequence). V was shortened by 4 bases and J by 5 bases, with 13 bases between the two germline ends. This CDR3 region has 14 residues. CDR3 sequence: CASSRGPWDNEQFF. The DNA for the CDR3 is TGTGCCAGCAGCAGAGGACCCTGGGACAATGAGCAGTTCTTC.

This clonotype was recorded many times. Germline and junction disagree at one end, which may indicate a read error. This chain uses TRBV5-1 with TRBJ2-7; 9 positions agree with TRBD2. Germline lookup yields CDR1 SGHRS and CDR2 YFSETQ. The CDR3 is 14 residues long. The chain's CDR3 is CASSLVAGAYEQYF. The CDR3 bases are TGTGCCAGCAGTTTGGTAGCGGGAGCCTACGAGCAGTACTTC.

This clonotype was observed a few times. CDR3 nucleotide sequence: TGTGCCAGCAGTTACTCCCCCAGGGGGCCAGTTAATGAAAAACTGTTTTTT. It codes for CASSYSPRGPVNEKLFF. The chain has TRBV6-5 and TRBJ1-4, with TRBD1 matching over 8 bases. This CDR3 is built from 17 residues. Germline V CDR1 and CDR2: MNHEY, SVGAGI. Trimming cost V 0 bases and J 4 bases; bases outside gene matches: 7.

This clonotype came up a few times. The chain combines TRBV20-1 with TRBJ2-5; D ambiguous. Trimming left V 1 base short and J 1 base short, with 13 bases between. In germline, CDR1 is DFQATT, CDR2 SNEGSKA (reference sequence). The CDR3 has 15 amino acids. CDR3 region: CSARVPRRTQETQYF. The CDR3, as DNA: TGCAGTGCTAGAGTCCCCCGGCGGACCCAAGAGACCCAGTACTTC.

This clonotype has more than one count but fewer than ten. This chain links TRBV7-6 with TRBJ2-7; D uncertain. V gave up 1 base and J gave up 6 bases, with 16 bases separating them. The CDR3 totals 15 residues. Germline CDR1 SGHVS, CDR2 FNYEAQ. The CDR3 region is CASSLGSPRGTEQYF. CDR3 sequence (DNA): TGTGCCAGCAGCTTAGGGAGTCCGCGAGGTACCGAGCAGTACTTC.